This T cell receptor (beta chain) appears in the sequencing data of a study of shared clonotypes between healthy human individuals. Produced via immunoSEQ multiplex PCR; TCRdb's table is partial and in-frame only. The sample shows 2 million to 3 million clones, over 85% of them seen only once. Trimming cost V 5 bases and J 1 base, with 20 bases left between them. The CDR3 runs to 17 residues. Germline V gives CDR1 SGHTA, CDR2 FQGNSA. The sequence was collected from a man aged 18 to 29 in good health. Some clones in this sample may be carry-over from other donors' samples. The specimen sequenced was naive CD4+ T cells from PBMCs. Subset meaning: CD45RA+ positively selected. V and J are TRBV7-2 and TRBJ1-1; D possibly corresponds to TRBD1 (5 bases). CDR3 region: CASSLGVQGRANTEAFF. The CDR3 region has the DNA TGTGCCAGCAGCCTCGGTGTTCAGGGTAGGGCGAACACTGAAGCTTTCTTT. The whole variable domain, filled in from reference TRBV7-2 and TRBJ1-1, reads GAGVSQSPSNKVTEKGKDVELRCDPISGHTALYWYRQSLGQGLEFLIYFQGNSAPDKSGLPSDRFSAERTGGSVSTLTIQRTQQEDSAVYLCASSLGVQGRANTEAFFGQGTRLTVV.